The rows below give T cell receptor beta chains drawn from one sample of a study of OX40 agonist ivuxolimab in advanced cancers. TCRdb's table, derived via immunoSEQ multiplex PCR, lists solely in-frame clones and lacks some. The table lists some 76,000 clones, approximately 89% of them singletons. Sequenced here: CD4+ or CD8+ T cells sorted from blood, sampled in a trial of the OX40 agonist ivuxolimab. The receptors shown here come from an adult with an advanced solid tumor such as melanoma, head and neck, liver or kidney cancer. CDR3s include the opening cysteine and the closing phenylalanine or tryptophan. The D gene is left open where the match is weak. Rows may omit the clone size; those that give it use once, few, many or a size class.

clone size: -
J gene: TRBJ1-2
V gene: TRBV5-8
D gene: -
CDR3 protein: CASSFAGVGRSLNYGYTF
CDR3 DNA: TGTGCCAGCAGCTTTGCCGGTGTCGGGAGGTCCTTAAACTATGGCTACACCTTC

clone size: -
J gene: TRBJ1-6
V gene: TRBV27
D gene: -
CDR3 protein: CASSLSLSFQSGRNNSPLHF
CDR3 DNA: TGTGCCAGCAGTTTATCGCTGAGTTTTCAAAGTGGGCGGAATAATTCACCCCTCCACTTT

clone size: once
J gene: TRBJ2-7
V gene: TRBV2
D gene: TRBD2
CDR3 protein: CASLRGLASYEQYF
CDR3 DNA: TGTGCCAGCCTCCGGGGACTAGCTTCCTACGAGCAGTACTTC

clone size: -
J gene: TRBJ2-1
V gene: TRBV11-2
D gene: TRBD2
CDR3 protein: CASSRGLAGYNEQFF
CDR3 DNA: TGTGCCAGCAGCCGGGGACTAGCGGGATACAATGAGCAGTTCTTC

clone size: -
J gene: TRBJ1-5
V gene: TRBV7-2
D gene: TRBD1
CDR3 protein: CASSLDRGFQPQHF
CDR3 DNA: TGTGCCAGCAGCTTAGACAGGGGGTTTCAGCCCCAGCATTTT

clone size: once
J gene: TRBJ1-5
V gene: TRBV7-8
D gene: TRBD1
CDR3 protein: CASSLGGTANSNQPQHF
CDR3 DNA: TGTGCCAGCAGCTTAGGGGGGACAGCGAATAGCAATCAGCCCCAGCATTTT

clone size: -
J gene: TRBJ1-2
V gene: TRBV28
D gene: -
CDR3 protein: CASKVDTIQGYTF
CDR3 DNA: TGTGCCAGCAAGGTTGATACAATACAGGGCTACACCTTC

clone size: -
J gene: TRBJ2-3
V gene: TRBV7-3
D gene: -
CDR3 protein: CASSTRDTWDTQYF
CDR3 DNA: TGTGCCAGCAGCACCCGGGACACCTGGGATACGCAGTATTTT

clone size: -
J gene: TRBJ2-1
V gene: TRBV20-1
D gene: TRBD1
CDR3 protein: CSGQGYNEQFF
CDR3 DNA: TGCAGTGGACAGGGCTACAATGAGCAGTTCTTC

clone size: -
J gene: TRBJ1-2
V gene: TRBV27
D gene: -
CDR3 protein: CASSSRGRLYGYTF
CDR3 DNA: TGTGCCAGCAGTAGCCGGGGCAGACTCTATGGCTACACCTTC

clone size: -
J gene: TRBJ1-5
V gene: TRBV18
D gene: -
CDR3 protein: CASSEGDLGNQPQHF
CDR3 DNA: TGTGCCAGCTCTGAAGGAGATCTGGGGAATCAGCCCCAGCATTTT

clone size: -
J gene: TRBJ2-3
V gene: TRBV4-3
D gene: -
CDR3 protein: CASSQDFRGLDTQYF
CDR3 DNA: TGCGCCAGCAGCCAAGATTTCCGGGGGCTAGATACGCAGTATTTT

clone size: -
J gene: TRBJ1-2
V gene: TRBV28
D gene: -
CDR3 protein: CASSLGGVGHYGYTF
CDR3 DNA: TGTGCCAGCAGTTTAGGGGGGGTCGGGCACTATGGCTACACCTTC

clone size: -
J gene: TRBJ2-5
V gene: TRBV5-8
D gene: -
CDR3 protein: CASSLDSSKKTQYF
CDR3 DNA: TGTGCCAGCAGCTTGGACAGTTCTAAAAAGACCCAGTACTTC

clone size: -
J gene: TRBJ2-5
V gene: TRBV5-4
D gene: TRBD1
CDR3 protein: CASTPGQGDRETQYF
CDR3 DNA: TGTGCCAGCACCCCGGGACAGGGGGACCGGGAGACCCAGTACTTC

clone size: -
J gene: TRBJ2-2
V gene: TRBV4-2
D gene: -
CDR3 protein: CASSQERGLNTGELFF
CDR3 DNA: TGTGCCAGCAGCCAAGAGAGAGGGCTGAACACCGGGGAGCTGTTTTTT

clone size: -
J gene: TRBJ1-1
V gene: TRBV27
D gene: -
CDR3 protein: CASSRTENTEAFF
CDR3 DNA: TGTGCCAGCAGCCGGACAGAGAACACTGAAGCTTTCTTT

clone size: -
J gene: TRBJ2-7
V gene: TRBV7-8
D gene: -
CDR3 protein: CASSLGRVAREQYF
CDR3 DNA: TGTGCCAGCAGCTTAGGCAGGGTAGCAAGGGAGCAGTACTTC

clone size: -
J gene: TRBJ1-1
V gene: TRBV4-1
D gene: -
CDR3 protein: CASSRTTSEQTEAFF
CDR3 DNA: TGCGCCAGCAGCCGCACGACATCAGAACAAACTGAAGCTTTCTTT